The next 7 T cell receptor beta chains were all read from a single sample in a study of blood T cell repertoires in COVID-19 (dated by TCRdb to about 2020). Libraries were prepared through the immunoSEQ multiplex PCR assay. TCRdb holds this immuneACCESS table with in-frame rearrangements only. Some clones are missing; in checked studies, unresolved V genes explain under half, and the rest has no known cause. The sample records fewer than 250,000 clones, under 90% of which are singletons. In total, the top ten clones hold about 8.9% of the sample. Sequencing input: PBMCs or T cells enriched from blood (not recorded which). The receptor source for this set is a woman aged 45-65 years with acute COVID-19.

The chain has TRBV7-3 and TRBJ2-1; 9 bases align to TRBD2. V gave up 5 bases and J gave up 3 bases; unmatched junction bases: 8. Germline CDR1 and CDR2: SGHTA and FQGTGA. The length of the CDR3 is 16 residues. Written as DNA, the CDR3 is TGTGCCAGCAGCCCCACCCGGACTAGCGACTACAATGAGCAGTTCTTC. Translation gives CASSPTRTSDYNEQFF.

The rearrangement links TRBV7-2 to TRBJ2-7; TRBD2 matches at 13 bases. Germline lookup yields CDR1 SGHTA and CDR2 FQGNSA. Unmatched junction bases numbered 6, after V lost 7 bases and J lost 6 bases. The CDR3 has 14 residues. CDR3 sequence: CASTSTSGRGEQYF. For the CDR3, the DNA is TGTGCCAGCACCTCAACTAGCGGGAGGGGCGAGCAGTACTTC.

This clone was picked up one time. The chain links TRBV3-1 (or the pseudogene TRBV3-2) to TRBJ2-1; no definite D call. The CDR3 spans 15 residues. V shed 5 bases and J shed 0 bases, with 11 bases lying between them. Germline CDR1 and CDR2: LGHDT and YNNKEL (reference sequence). The CDR3, as DNA: TGTGCCAGCAGCTCCCCCGTCCGCTCCTACAATGAGCAGTTCTTC. It translates to CASSSPVRSYNEQFF.

This clone was detected a few times. V gene TRBV9 combines with J gene TRBJ1-1; possible D gene TRBD1, 6 bases. Per the germline V gene, CDR1 is SGDLS and CDR2 is YYNGEE. V lost 4 bases and J 1 base, leaving 14 bases between the germline ends. The CDR3 extends over 15 amino acids. CDR3 protein: CASSPSWTANTEAFF. The CDR3, as DNA: TGTGCCAGCAGCCCGTCCTGGACAGCGAACACTGAAGCTTTCTTT.

The J gene is TRBJ2-2, the V gene TRBV12-5; maybe TRBD1 (5 bases). Germline loops: CDR1 LGHNT, CDR2 FRNRAP. V lost 9 bases and J lost 1, with 9 bases in between. The CDR3 runs to 13 residues. CDR3 coding DNA: TGTGCTAGCGGTCAGGGGAACACCGGGGAGCTGTTTTTT. It specifies CASGQGNTGELFF.

V and J are TRBV18 and TRBJ1-1; no definite D call. V was cut by 2 bases and J by 1 base, with 5 bases left in between. Germline loops: CDR1 KGHSH, CDR2 LQKENI. CDR3 length: 13 amino acids. CDR3 residues: CASSPYTNTEAFF. CDR3 nucleotide sequence: TGTGCCAGCTCACCATACACGAACACTGAAGCTTTCTTT.

The genes are TRBV28 and TRBJ1-2; 7 positions match TRBD1. Per the germline V gene, CDR1 is MDHEN and CDR2 is SYDVKM. J gave up 2 bases and V 8 bases, and 2 bases lay outside the gene matches. The CDR3 contains 12 residues. The CDR3 DNA is TGTGCCAGCGCGGGACAGAACTATGGCTACACCTTC. Amino acid sequence: CASAGQNYGYTF.